Given below is one T cell receptor beta chain in context. This sample stems from a study of T cell changes during pregnancy in multiple sclerosis. The CDR3 length is 15 residues. Per the germline V gene, CDR1 is MNHEY and CDR2 is SMNVEV (reference sequence). With 5 bases clipped from V and 6 bases from J, the junction kept 8 bases outside the gene matches. Generated by immunoSEQ multiplex PCR, the TCRdb table keeps only in-frame clones and is missing some. The sample shows tens of thousands of clones, 90% to 95% of them seen only once. The sequences come from peripheral blood, collected in the first trimester of pregnancy. The chain joins TRBV27 to TRBJ2-7; 12 bases are shared with TRBD2. The sequence was obtained from a female donor with multiple sclerosis, enrolled in a pregnancy study. The CDR3 DNA reads as TGTGCCAGCAGTCCCTTGACTAGCGGGAGAAGCGAGCAGTACTTC. It codes for CASSPLTSGRSEQYF.